Below are 29 T cell receptor beta chains sequenced from a single sample in a study of blood T cell repertoires in COVID-19. TCRdb's table, derived via immunoSEQ multiplex PCR, lists solely in-frame clones and lacks some. Of 350,000 to 500,000 clones in the sample, about 88% were seen once. The source material was PBMCs or T cells enriched from blood (not recorded which). These receptor sequences come from a woman younger than 30 who had been exposed to COVID-19.

The CDR3 DNA sequence: TGTGCCAGCAGCCGGAACGTTTGGGCTAGCGGGAGCGAAAGCTCCTACAATGAGCAGTTCTTC. Encoded protein: CASSRNVWASGSESSYNEQFF. The chain is built from TRBV14 and TRBJ2-1; 10 positions match TRBD2. The ends lost 4 bases at V and 0 bases at J; junction bases unmatched: 18. In germline, CDR1 is SGHDN, CDR2 FVKESK. The CDR3 spans 21 residues.

For the CDR3, the DNA is TGCGCCAGCAGTGAGATAGGACTAGCGGGATACAATGAGCAGTTCTTC. Protein: CASSEIGLAGYNEQFF. The chain carries TRBV10-1 and TRBJ2-1; 12 nucleotides align to TRBD2. There are 16 residues in the CDR3. V shed 2 bases, J shed 4 bases, and the junction held 3 bases outside the gene matches. The germline V gene has CDR1 WNHNN and CDR2 SYGVQD (reference sequence).

V usage is TRBV7-9 and J usage is TRBJ1-1; a possible D gene is TRBD1 (5 bases). Between the trimmed V and J ends, which lost 6 bases and 1 base, there was a span of 9 bases. The CDR3 spans 13 residues. Germline CDR1 is SEHNR and CDR2 is FQNEAQ (reference sequence). In DNA form, the CDR3 reads TGTGCCAGCAGTCTTAGGGGGAACACTGAAGCTTTCTTT. Its translation: CASSLRGNTEAFF.

V usage is TRBV2 and J usage is TRBJ2-7, with TRBD1 identical over 8 bases. V lost 9 bases, J lost 5 bases, and 6 bases stayed unmatched. CDR3 size: 12 residues. Germline loops: CDR1 SNHLY, CDR2 FYNNEI. In nucleotides, the CDR3 is TGTGCCAGGGCGACAGGGGACCACGAGCAGTACTTC. This sequence encodes CARATGDHEQYF.

This clone has just one count. The CDR3 loop reads CASSYSGLAVETQYF. The CDR3 DNA reads TGTGCCAGCAGTTACTCGGGACTAGCGGTAGAGACCCAGTACTTC. This chain joins TRBV6-5 and TRBJ2-5, with 11 bases matching TRBD2. CDR3 length equals 15 residues. The germline CDR1 and CDR2 sequences are MNHEY and SVGAGI. The trim removed 0 bases at V and 4 bases at J, leaving 1 base unmatched.

This rearrangement joins TRBV7-2 to TRBJ1-4, with unresolved D. V was pared by 0 bases and J by 2 bases, with 7 bases between. Germline-derived CDR1 and CDR2 are SGHTA and FQGNSA. The CDR3 loop spans 15 amino acids. CDR3 amino acids: CASSLAHATNEKLFF. In DNA form, the CDR3 reads TGTGCCAGCAGCTTAGCCCACGCGACTAATGAAAAACTGTTTTTT.

This chain uses TRBV28 with TRBJ1-5, with D unclear. Per the germline V gene, CDR1 is MDHEN and CDR2 is SYDVKM. The germline V and J ends were trimmed by 8 bases and 7 bases, with 12 bases remaining between them. The CDR3 runs 12 residues. CDR3 DNA sequence: TGTGCCAGCTACCGGGGATCGCAGCCCCAGCATTTT. Translating gives CASYRGSQPQHF.

The chain is built from TRBV7-2 and TRBJ1-4; perhaps TRBD1 as D (5 bases). Germline CDR1 is SGHTA and CDR2 is FQGNSA. V lost 0 bases, J lost 4 bases, and 9 bases lay in between. The CDR3 is 15 amino acids. The CDR3 bases are TGTGCCAGCAGCTTAGCGGGGGGGTTTAATGAAAAACTGTTTTTT. Amino acid sequence: CASSLAGGFNEKLFF. Complete variable domain (other parts from reference TRBV7-2 and TRBJ1-4): GAGVSQSPSNKVTEKGKDVELRCDPISGHTALYWYRQSLGQGLEFLIYFQGNSAPDKSGLPSDRFSAERTGGSVSTLTIQRTQQEDSAVYLCASSLAGGFNEKLFFGSGTQLSVL.

This chain uses TRBV14 with TRBJ1-1; the D is unclear. The CDR3 is 12 amino acids. The V end lost 6 bases, the J end lost 8 bases, and 13 bases lay between the germline ends. In germline, CDR1 is SGHDN, CDR2 FVKESK. CDR3 bases: TGTGCCAGCAGTCCCTTATGGAGCGAAGCTTTCTTT. Translated, it gives CASSPLWSEAFF.

The chain combines TRBV6-2 or TRBV6-3 with TRBJ2-1; D is unclear. The V and J ends lost 2 bases and 7 bases respectively, with 9 bases between them. This CDR3 has 13 residues. Germline V gene sequence: CDR1 MNHEY, CDR2 SVGEGT. Here the CDR3 reads CASSYIQQNEQFF. CDR3 DNA: TGTGCCAGCAGTTACATACAGCAGAATGAGCAGTTCTTC.

The rearrangement joins TRBV24-1 to TRBJ2-1, with D possibly being TRBD2 (6 bases). The CDR3 extends over 15 amino acids. Trimming pared 9 bases from V and 6 bases from J, leaving 20 bases between. Germline V gene sequence: CDR1 KGHDR, CDR2 SFDVKD. The CDR3 is CATQHPGTGTNEQFF. The CDR3 DNA reads as TGTGCCACCCAACACCCCGGGACTGGGACCAATGAGCAGTTCTTC.

This clone came up a few times. V usage is TRBV28 and J usage is TRBJ1-2, with TRBD1 as a possible D gene (5 bases). CDR3 length: 14 residues. Trimming removed 3 bases at V and 2 bases at J, with 10 bases between. CDR1 MDHEN and CDR2 SYDVKM come from the germline V gene. DNA of the CDR3: TGTGCCAGCAGTTTGGCGGGGGGAAACTATGGCTACACCTTC. This codes for CASSLAGGNYGYTF.

This CDR3 is CASSPPGQGRTEAFF. For the CDR3, the DNA is TGTGCCAGCAGCCCTCCGGGACAGGGACGGACTGAAGCTTTCTTT. The chain combines TRBV7-9 with TRBJ1-1, with TRBD1 identical over 9 bases. V dropped 5 bases and J dropped 5; count of bases not matched to a gene: 9. CDR3 length: 15 residues. The germline gives CDR1 SEHNR, CDR2 FQNEAQ (reference sequence).

The rearrangement links TRBV9 to TRBJ1-1, with 9 bases fitting TRBD1. CDR3 length: 13 amino acids. CDR1 is SGDLS and CDR2 is YYNGEE in the germline V gene. The trim removed 2 bases at V and 7 bases at J, leaving 3 bases unmatched. The DNA for the CDR3 is TGTGCCAGCAGCGTTACAGGGGGCGGTGAAGCTTTCTTT. Translated: CASSVTGGGEAFF.

The gene calls are TRBV19 and TRBJ1-5, with D possibly being TRBD1 (5 bases). The CDR3 has 13 residues. Per the germline V gene, CDR1 is LNHDA and CDR2 is SQIVND (reference sequence). V was trimmed by 3 bases and J by 6 bases, leaving 9 bases between them. The CDR3 is CASSIQGLQPQHF. CDR3 nucleotide sequence: TGTGCCAGTAGTATCCAGGGACTTCAGCCCCAGCATTTT.

The genes are TRBV18 and TRBJ2-7; TRBD1 matches at 8 bases. Germline V lookup: CDR1 KGHSH, CDR2 LQKENI. The J segment lost 5 bases and the V segment lost 2 bases, leaving 5 bases of the junction unmatched. The CDR3 is made up of 14 amino acids. For the CDR3, the DNA is TGTGCCAGCTCACCAATGGGACAGGTAAACGAGCAGTACTTC. Its translation is CASSPMGQVNEQYF.

This sequence joins TRBV4-1 and TRBJ2-7; D is unclear. Germline CDR1 and CDR2: MGHRA and YSYEKL. V was clipped by 1 base and J by 2 bases, with 12 bases between them. The CDR3 has 15 amino acids. CDR3 DNA sequence: TGCGCCAGCAGCCAAGTACAACAGCCAGCCTACGAGCAGTACTTC. Protein product: CASSQVQQPAYEQYF.

The chain is built from TRBV19 and TRBJ2-7; D is undetermined. The CDR3 length is 13 residues. The V gene lost 4 bases and the J gene lost 6 bases, with 13 bases spanning the gap. CDR1 is LNHDA and CDR2 is SQIVND in the germline V gene (reference sequence). The CDR3 loop reads CASSKNLSGEQYF. In nucleotides, the CDR3 is TGTGCCAGTAGTAAGAACTTATCGGGCGAGCAGTACTTC.

The V call is TRBV2, the J call TRBJ2-3; 10 bases agree with TRBD1. Germline-derived CDR1 and CDR2 are SNHLY and FYNNEI. The CDR3 is made up of 17 amino acids. The trim removed 1 base at V and 4 bases at J, leaving 8 bases unmatched. CDR3 sequence reads: CASSEVAGTGDPDTQYF. CDR3 bases: TGTGCCAGCAGTGAAGTTGCAGGGACAGGGGATCCAGATACGCAGTATTTT. Filled out from reference TRBV2 and TRBJ2-3, the complete variable domain reads EPEVTQTPSHQVTQMGQEVILRCVPISNHLYFYWYRQILGQKVEFLVSFYNNEISEKSEIFDDQFSVERPDGSNFTLKIRSTKLEDSAMYFCASSEVAGTGDPDTQYFGPGTRLTVL.

V usage is TRBV28 and J usage is TRBJ1-6, with D possibly being TRBD1 (5 bases). CDR1 and CDR2 from the germline V gene are MDHEN and SYDVKM. CDR3 length: 19 residues. Trimming left V 3 bases short and J 0 bases short, with 18 bases between. The CDR3 DNA is TGTGCCAGCAGTTTCCTCGGCGGGGGAAGGAGCTCCTATAATTCACCCCTCCACTTT. The encoded protein is CASSFLGGGRSSYNSPLHF. The whole variable domain, filled in from reference TRBV28 and TRBJ1-6, reads DVKVTQSSRYLVKRTGEKVFLECVQDMDHENMFWYRQDPGLGLRLIYFSYDVKMKEKGDIPEGYSVSREKKERFSLILESASTNQTSMYLCASSFLGGGRSSYNSPLHFGNGTRLTVT.

This sequence joins TRBV11-3 and TRBJ2-1; 8 nucleotides agree with TRBD2. The CDR3 consists of 15 residues. CDR1 and CDR2 from the germline V gene are SGHNT and YENEEA. The V gene end was trimmed by 6 bases and the J gene end by 8 bases; junction bases not matched to a gene: 12. The CDR3 region is CASSRAGVGLDEQFF. CDR3 in DNA: TGTGCCAGCAGTCGAGCGGGAGTTGGTCTGGATGAGCAGTTCTTC.

V and J are TRBV18 and TRBJ2-7, with a possible D match to TRBD1 (5 bases). V was pared by 3 bases and J by 7 bases, with 16 bases between. This CDR3 spans 14 amino acids. Germline loops: CDR1 KGHSH, CDR2 LQKENI. In nucleotides, the CDR3 is TGTGCCAGCTCACCCGTACCGGACATCCGGGAGCAGTACTTC. Protein product: CASSPVPDIREQYF.

CDR3 amino acids: CASSTTGLANTGELFF. DNA of the CDR3: TGTGCCAGCAGCACTACGGGACTCGCGAACACCGGGGAGCTGTTTTTT. This chain uses TRBV7-9 with TRBJ2-2; perhaps TRBD2 as D (6 bases). The CDR3 contains 16 residues. V dropped 5 bases and J dropped 0 bases, with 13 bases sitting between them. Per germline, CDR1 SEHNR and CDR2 FQNEAQ (reference sequence).

The chain carries TRBV2 and TRBJ1-2, with D perhaps TRBD1 (5 bases). The CDR3 runs 11 residues. Germline V gives CDR1 SNHLY, CDR2 FYNNEI. CDR3 nucleotides: TGTGCTGGGGCACAGGCTCTCGGCTACACCTTC. This sequence encodes CAGAQALGYTF.

V usage is TRBV27 and J usage is TRBJ1-2, with D tentatively TRBD1 (6 bases). From germline, CDR1 is MNHEY and CDR2 SMNVEV (reference sequence). V gave up 5 bases and J gave up 3 bases, with 19 bases separating them. The CDR3 length is 16 residues. CDR3 coding DNA: TGTGCCAGCAGTCTGGGTCGGGGGGCCCCGTACTATGGCTACACCTTC. Translated, it gives CASSLGRGAPYYGYTF.

This clone appeared once. The rearrangement uses TRBV28 and TRBJ1-2; 7 bases map to TRBD1. Trimming took 6 bases from V and 5 from J; bases not matched to a gene: 6. Per the germline V gene, CDR1 is MDHEN and CDR2 is SYDVKM. The CDR3 has 13 amino acids. CDR3 sequence reads: CASRIDRVYGYTF. CDR3 DNA sequence: TGTGCCAGCAGAATAGACAGGGTTTATGGCTACACCTTC.

V gene TRBV10-3 combines with J gene TRBJ1-5; no clear D gene. Trimming pared 4 bases from V and 5 bases from J, leaving 12 bases between. This CDR3 comprises 14 residues. From germline, CDR1 is ENHRY and CDR2 SYGVKD. This CDR3 reads CAISGAGEYQPQHF. The CDR3, as DNA: TGTGCCATCAGTGGCGCAGGCGAATATCAGCCCCAGCATTTT.

This chain joins TRBV3-1 (or the pseudogene TRBV3-2) and TRBJ1-1; D is unresolved. Germline CDR1 reads LGHDT; CDR2 reads YNNKEL (reference sequence). The CDR3 is 16 amino acids. V shed 0 bases and J shed 0 bases, with 11 bases lying between them. CDR3 bases: TGTGCCAGCAGCCAAGATAAAGGCGGTATGAACACTGAAGCTTTCTTT. Amino acids: CASSQDKGGMNTEAFF.

The V call is TRBV9, the J call TRBJ2-7; D perhaps matches TRBD1 (5 bases). There are 17 residues in the CDR3. The germline CDR1 and CDR2 sequences are SGDLS and YYNGEE. V was trimmed by 3 bases and J by 0 bases, leaving 19 bases between them. CDR3 amino acids: CASSAGKGKSGSYEQYF. In DNA form, the CDR3 reads TGTGCCAGCAGCGCAGGTAAGGGGAAGTCTGGCTCCTACGAGCAGTACTTC.